The 6 T cell receptor beta chains listed next were all sequenced from one sample in a study of shared clonotypes between healthy human individuals. Using immunoSEQ multiplex PCR, the repertoire was profiled, and TCRdb retains in-frame clones only, with some absent. The repertoire consists of 490,000 or so clones, with about 79% occurring once and the leading ten covering approximately 13%. Material: PBMCs. These receptor sequences come from a middle-aged woman in good health. Some clones in this sample may be carry-over from other donors' samples.

The CDR3, as DNA: TGTGCCAGTAGTATAGTAGCCGGGACAGGAAACACCGGGGAGCTGTTTTTT. Amino acids: CASSIVAGTGNTGELFF. V and J are TRBV19 and TRBJ2-2, with TRBD1 matching 8 bases. The CDR3 extends over 17 amino acids. The germline gives CDR1 LNHDA, CDR2 SQIVND (reference sequence). The J segment lost 2 bases and the V segment lost 1 base, leaving 6 bases of the junction unmatched.

The table lists this clone with many counts. This rearrangement joins TRBV29-1 to TRBJ2-5; maybe TRBD2 (6 bases). There are 13 residues in the CDR3. Trimming stripped 6 bases from V and 2 bases from J, with 13 bases between. In germline, CDR1 is SQVTM, CDR2 ANQGSEA. CDR3 residues: CSVPGTPQETQYF. CDR3 nucleotides: TGCAGCGTGCCCGGGACTCCTCAAGAGACCCAGTACTTC.

This clone is a singleton in its sample. The chain combines TRBV6-5 with TRBJ2-4; D may be TRBD2 (6 bases). With 2 bases removed from V and 11 bases from J, the gap between germline ends came to 13 bases. The germline gives CDR1 MNHEY, CDR2 SVGAGI. The CDR3 is made up of 13 amino acids. The CDR3 loop is CASSYGRDFLQYF. Here the CDR3 DNA reads TGTGCCAGCAGTTACGGGCGGGACTTTCTTCAGTACTTC.

CDR3 DNA: TGTGCCAGTAGTATACCACGACAGGGCTCCTATGGCTACACCTTC. Protein product: CASSIPRQGSYGYTF. The chain employs TRBV19 and TRBJ1-2; 7 bases line up with TRBD1. CDR1 LNHDA and CDR2 SQIVND come from the germline V gene (reference sequence). The CDR3 runs to 15 residues. Trimming took 2 bases from V and 4 from J; bases not matched to a gene: 7.

About this clone: This sample also contains other DNA sequences that code for the same CDR3. The V call is TRBV11-1, the J call TRBJ2-1; 11 bases align to TRBD2. Looked up from germline, CDR1 is SGHAT and CDR2 is FQDESV (reference sequence). V shed 4 bases, J shed 4 bases, and the junction held 6 bases outside the gene matches. The CDR3 contains 16 residues. CDR3 loop: CASSSSGTSGYNEQFF. The DNA of the CDR3 is TGTGCCAGCAGCTCCTCCGGGACTAGCGGATACAATGAGCAGTTCTTC.

A few counts support this clone. The chain recombines TRBV5-1 with TRBJ2-6; no clear D. V was clipped by 4 bases and J by 1 base, with 12 bases between them. The CDR3 runs 16 residues. CDR1 SGHRS and CDR2 YFSETQ come from the germline V gene. The CDR3 region is CASSPAEDSGANVLTF. CDR3 sequence (DNA): TGCGCCAGCAGCCCGGCGGAAGATTCTGGGGCCAACGTCCTGACTTTC.